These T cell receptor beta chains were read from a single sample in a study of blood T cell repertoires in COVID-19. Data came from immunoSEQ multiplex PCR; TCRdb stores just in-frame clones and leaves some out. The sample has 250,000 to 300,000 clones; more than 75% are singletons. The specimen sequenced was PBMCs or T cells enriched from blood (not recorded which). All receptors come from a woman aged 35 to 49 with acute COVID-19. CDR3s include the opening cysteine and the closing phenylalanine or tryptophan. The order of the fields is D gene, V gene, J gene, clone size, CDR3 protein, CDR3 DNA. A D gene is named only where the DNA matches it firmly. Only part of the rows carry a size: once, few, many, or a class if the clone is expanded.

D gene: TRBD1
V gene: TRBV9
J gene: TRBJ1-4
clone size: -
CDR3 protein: CASSVGWTGDEKLFF
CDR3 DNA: TGTGCCAGCAGCGTTGGATGGACAGGGGATGAAAAACTGTTTTTT

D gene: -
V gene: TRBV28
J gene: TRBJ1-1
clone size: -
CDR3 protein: CASSLRGLITEAFF
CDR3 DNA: TGTGCCAGCAGTTTGAGGGGACTGATCACTGAAGCTTTCTTT

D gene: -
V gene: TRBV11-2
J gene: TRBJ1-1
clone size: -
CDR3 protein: CASSLRVSEGAFF
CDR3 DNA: TGTGCCAGCAGCCTCCGGGTTTCGGAGGGAGCTTTCTTT

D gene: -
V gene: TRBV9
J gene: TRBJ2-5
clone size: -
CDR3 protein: CASSVVGLGGQTQYF
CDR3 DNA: TGTGCCAGCAGCGTAGTGGGGCTAGGCGGACAGACCCAGTACTTC

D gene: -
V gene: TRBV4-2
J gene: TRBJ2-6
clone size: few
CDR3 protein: CASSQDRGSGANVLTF
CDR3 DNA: TGTGCCAGCAGCCAAGATCGGGGATCTGGGGCCAACGTCCTGACTTTC

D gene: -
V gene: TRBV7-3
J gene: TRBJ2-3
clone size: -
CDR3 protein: CASSLTASGTDTQYF
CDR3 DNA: TGTGCCAGCAGCTTAACTGCCAGCGGCACAGATACGCAGTATTTT

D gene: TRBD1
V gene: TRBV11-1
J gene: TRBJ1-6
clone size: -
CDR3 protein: CASSPRQGNSPLHF
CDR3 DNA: TGTGCCAGCAGCCCCAGACAGGGGAATTCACCCCTCCACTTT

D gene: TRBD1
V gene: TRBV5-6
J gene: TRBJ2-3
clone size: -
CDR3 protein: CASSVGQGSGDTQYF
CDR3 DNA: TGTGCCAGCAGCGTGGGACAGGGTAGTGGGGATACGCAGTATTTT

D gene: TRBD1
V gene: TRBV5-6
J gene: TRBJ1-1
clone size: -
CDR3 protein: CASSLDRGYTEAFF
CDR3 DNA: TGTGCCAGCAGCTTGGACAGGGGGTACACTGAAGCTTTCTTT

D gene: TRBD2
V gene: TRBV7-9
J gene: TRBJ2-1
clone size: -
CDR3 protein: CASSLNPRLAGGGNEQFF
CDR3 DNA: TGTGCCAGCAGCCTTAACCCTCGACTAGCGGGAGGAGGAAATGAGCAGTTCTTC

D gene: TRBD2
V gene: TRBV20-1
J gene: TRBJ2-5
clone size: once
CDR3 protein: CSASGVAGRQETQYF
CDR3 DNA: TGCAGTGCTAGTGGGGTAGCGGGCCGCCAAGAGACCCAGTACTTC

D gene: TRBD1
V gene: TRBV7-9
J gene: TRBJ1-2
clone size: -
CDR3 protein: CASSFADRVRGYTF
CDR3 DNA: TGTGCCAGCAGCTTCGCCGACAGGGTTCGTGGCTACACCTTC

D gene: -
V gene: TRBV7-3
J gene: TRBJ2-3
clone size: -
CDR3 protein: CASSLGHTTDTQYF
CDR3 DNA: TGTGCCAGCAGCTTGGGACACACCACAGATACGCAGTATTTT

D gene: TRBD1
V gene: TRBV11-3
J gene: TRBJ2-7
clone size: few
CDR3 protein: CASSPGQNYEQYF
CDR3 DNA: TGTGCCAGCAGCCCGGGACAGAACTACGAGCAGTACTTC

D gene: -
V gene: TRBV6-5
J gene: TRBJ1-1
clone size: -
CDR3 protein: CASSYREGGWTEAFF
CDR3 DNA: TGTGCCAGCAGTTACAGGGAGGGGGGTTGGACTGAAGCTTTCTTT

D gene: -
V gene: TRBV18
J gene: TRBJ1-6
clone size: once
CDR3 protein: CASREGRSSYNSPLHF
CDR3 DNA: TGTGCCAGCCGAGAGGGGAGGAGCTCCTATAATTCACCCCTCCACTTT

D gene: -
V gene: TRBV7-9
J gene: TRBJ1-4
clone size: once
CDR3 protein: CASSLRKVQANEKLFF
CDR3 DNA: TGTGCCAGCAGCTTAAGGAAAGTACAGGCTAATGAAAAACTGTTTTTT

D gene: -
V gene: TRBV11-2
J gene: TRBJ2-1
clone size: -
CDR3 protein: CASSLHAGRVNEQFF
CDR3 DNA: TGTGCCAGCAGCTTGCATGCGGGAAGGGTTAATGAGCAGTTCTTC

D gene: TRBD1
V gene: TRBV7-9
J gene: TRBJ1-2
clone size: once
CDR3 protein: CASSYGGTGGINYGYTF
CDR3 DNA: TGTGCCAGCAGCTACGGGGGGACAGGTGGTATAAACTATGGCTACACCTTC

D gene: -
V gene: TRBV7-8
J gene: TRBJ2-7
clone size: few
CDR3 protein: CASSLDTSGEQYF
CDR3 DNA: TGTGCCAGCAGCTTAGACACCTCGGGAGAGCAGTACTTC

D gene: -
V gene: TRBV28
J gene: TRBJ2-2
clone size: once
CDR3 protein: CASAVYRGNTGELFF
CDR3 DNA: TGTGCCAGCGCAGTTTATAGGGGGAACACCGGGGAGCTGTTTTTT

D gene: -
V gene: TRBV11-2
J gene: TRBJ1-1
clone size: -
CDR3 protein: CASSLGTTRVNTEAFF
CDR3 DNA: TGTGCCAGCAGCTTAGGGACAACAAGGGTGAACACTGAAGCTTTCTTT

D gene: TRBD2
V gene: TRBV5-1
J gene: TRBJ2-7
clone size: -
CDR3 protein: CASSTGLEVDEQYF
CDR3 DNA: TGCGCCAGCAGCACGGGACTAGAGGTCGACGAGCAGTACTTC

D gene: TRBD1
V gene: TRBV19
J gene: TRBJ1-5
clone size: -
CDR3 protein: CASNQGAYQPQHF
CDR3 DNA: TGTGCCAGTAACCAGGGGGCGTATCAGCCCCAGCATTTT

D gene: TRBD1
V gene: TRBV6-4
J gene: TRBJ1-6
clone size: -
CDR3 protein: CASSRDSGGALHF
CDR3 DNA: TGTGCCAGCTCTAGGGACAGCGGTGGAGCCCTCCACTTT

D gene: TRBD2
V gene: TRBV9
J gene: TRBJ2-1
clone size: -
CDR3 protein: CASSQGARTSGYNEQFF
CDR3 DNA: TGTGCCAGCAGCCAGGGGGCCAGGACTAGCGGATACAATGAGCAGTTCTTC

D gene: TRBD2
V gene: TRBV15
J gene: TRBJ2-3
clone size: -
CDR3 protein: CATSKRGFSTDTQYF
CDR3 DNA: TGTGCCACCAGCAAGCGGGGATTTAGTACAGATACGCAGTATTTT

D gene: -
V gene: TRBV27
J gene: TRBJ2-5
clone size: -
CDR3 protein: CASSRHFVGADWKTQYF
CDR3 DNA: TGTGCCAGCAGTCGCCATTTTGTGGGTGCGGACTGGAAGACCCAGTACTTC

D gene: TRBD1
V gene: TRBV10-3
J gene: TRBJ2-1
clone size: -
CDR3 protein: CAIRIQGAEGEQFF
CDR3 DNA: TGTGCCATCAGGATACAGGGGGCCGAGGGGGAGCAGTTCTTC

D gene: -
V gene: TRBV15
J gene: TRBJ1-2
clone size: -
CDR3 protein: CATSRVGSGAGYGYTF
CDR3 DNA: TGTGCCACCAGCAGAGTGGGATCGGGAGCGGGGTATGGCTACACCTTC

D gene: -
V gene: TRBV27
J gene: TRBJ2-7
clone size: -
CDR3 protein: CASSLNAGQPGEQYF
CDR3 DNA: TGTGCCAGCAGTTTAAACGCGGGACAGCCGGGCGAGCAGTACTTC

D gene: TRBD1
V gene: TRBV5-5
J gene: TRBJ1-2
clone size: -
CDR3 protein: CASTSGTGTYGYTF
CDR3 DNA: TGTGCCAGCACCTCCGGGACAGGGACTTATGGCTACACCTTC

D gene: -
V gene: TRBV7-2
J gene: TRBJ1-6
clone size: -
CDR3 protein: CASSLVSRDNSPLHF
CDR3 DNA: TGTGCCAGCAGCTTAGTATCTCGGGATAATTCACCCCTCCACTTT